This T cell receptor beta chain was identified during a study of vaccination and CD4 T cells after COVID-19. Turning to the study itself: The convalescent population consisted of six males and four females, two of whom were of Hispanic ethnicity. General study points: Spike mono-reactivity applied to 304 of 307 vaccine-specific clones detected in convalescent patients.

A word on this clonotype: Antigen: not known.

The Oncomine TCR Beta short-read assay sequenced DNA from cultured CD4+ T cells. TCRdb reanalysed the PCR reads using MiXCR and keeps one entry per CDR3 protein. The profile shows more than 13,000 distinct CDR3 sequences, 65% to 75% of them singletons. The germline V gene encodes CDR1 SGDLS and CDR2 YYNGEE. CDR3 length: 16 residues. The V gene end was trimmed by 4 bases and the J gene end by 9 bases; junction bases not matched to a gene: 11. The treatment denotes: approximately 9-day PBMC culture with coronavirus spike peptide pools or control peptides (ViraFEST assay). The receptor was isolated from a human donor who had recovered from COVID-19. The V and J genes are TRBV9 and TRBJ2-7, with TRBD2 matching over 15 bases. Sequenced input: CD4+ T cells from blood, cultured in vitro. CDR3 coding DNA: TGTGCCAGCAGCCCGCTCGGACTAGCGGGAGGGCCGGGGCAGTACTTC. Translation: CASSPLGLAGGPGQYF.